Listed below are T cell receptor beta chains from one sample, sequenced in a study of CD4 T cells in relation to SARS-CoV-2 and coronaviruses. This table comes from immunoSEQ multiplex PCR, and its TCRdb copy is limited to in-frame clones, with some not included. The repertoire holds more than 50,000 clones, with about nine tenths as singletons. Sequencing used memory CD4+ T cells from PBMCs. The receptors originated from a human donor in good health. The CDR3 runs from the conserved cysteine through the conserved F or W. The D gene is left open where the match is weak. Size tells how often a clone was seen (once, few, many) or the class of an expanded clone, and some rows leave it out.

d_call j_call v_call clone_size cdr3_nt cdr3_aa
TRBD2 TRBJ2-1 TRBV19 NA TGTGCCAGTAGTGTGAATAGCGGGAGGGCCTACAATGAGCAGTTCTTC CASSVNSGRAYNEQFF
NA TRBJ1-1 TRBV7-9 NA TGTGCCAGCAGCTTAGGGGTCAGGACAATGAACACTGAAGCTTTCTTT CASSLGVRTMNTEAFF
TRBD1 TRBJ2-2 TRBV19 NA TGTGCCAGTAGCCCCGGACAGGGGTTCAACACCGGGGAGCTGTTTTTT CASSPGQGFNTGELFF
TRBD2 TRBJ2-5 TRBV18 NA TGTGCCAAGCCCTTACCGACTCAAGGACTAGCGGGACATAAAGAGACCCAGTACTTC CAKPLPTQGLAGHKETQYF
NA TRBJ1-4 TRBV28 NA TGTGCCAGCAGTTCCCTCGGGACCGGGAGGGAAAAACTGTTTTTT CASSSLGTGREKLFF
NA TRBJ2-5 TRBV10-2 once TGCGCCAGCAGTTCGACGGGCAGAGAGACCCAGTACTTC CASSSTGRETQYF
TRBD2 TRBJ2-7 TRBV27 NA TGTGCCAGCAACCCTCTCCCGGGAGGAGTGTACGAGCAGTACTTC CASNPLPGGVYEQYF
TRBD2 TRBJ2-3 TRBV7-3 NA TGTGCCAGCAGCCAAAGACTAGCCTCAGATACGCAGTATTTT CASSQRLASDTQYF
NA TRBJ1-3 TRBV25-1 NA TGTGCCAGCAGTGACAGGGTATGGTCTGGAAACACCATATATTTT CASSDRVWSGNTIYF
NA TRBJ1-1 TRBV10-3 NA TGTGCCACCCGAGAAGGACAGACGAACACTGAAGCTTTCTTT CATREGQTNTEAFF
TRBD1 TRBJ2-4 TRBV6-5 few TGTGCCAGTCAAAACAGGGGGGCCAAAAACATTCAGTACTTC CASQNRGAKNIQYF
NA TRBJ1-1 TRBV5-4 NA TGTGCCAGCAGCTTGTTTGGGGCGGTGAACACTGAAGCTTTCTTT CASSLFGAVNTEAFF
TRBD2 TRBJ2-1 TRBV18 NA TGTGCCAGCTCACCAATTGAGGGAGGGCCTGGGAACAATGAGCAGTTCTTC CASSPIEGGPGNNEQFF
NA TRBJ1-5 TRBV5-1 NA TGCGCCAGCAGCCTCGAGGGTATGAGGAATCAGCCCCAGCATTTT CASSLEGMRNQPQHF
TRBD1 TRBJ1-6 TRBV28 NA TGTGCCAGCAGTCTTGGGGACAGGGCATCACCCCTCCACTTT CASSLGDRASPLHF
TRBD2 TRBJ2-5 TRBV7-2 NA TGTGCCAGCAGCCAGTACGCGAGGACTAGCCGGCCCGGAGAGACCCAGTACTTC CASSQYARTSRPGETQYF
TRBD1 TRBJ2-7 TRBV11-3 NA TGTGCCAGCAGCTTTAAGCCCACAGGGGTTTTCGACGAGCAGTACTTC CASSFKPTGVFDEQYF
NA TRBJ2-5 TRBV5-6 NA TGTGCCAGCAGCAGAGGTGAGCGGGCCCGACAAGAGACCCAGTACTTC CASSRGERARQETQYF
NA TRBJ2-6 TRBV7-6 NA TGTGCCAGCAGCTTAGACCCCACCCGCGGGCGGGGGGCCAACGTCCTGACTTTC CASSLDPTRGRGANVLTF
TRBD2 TRBJ2-3 TRBV6-6 few TGTGCCAGCAGTTTGAGCGGGAGCGGCACAGATACGCAGTATTTT CASSLSGSGTDTQYF
NA TRBJ2-1 TRBV18 once TGTGCCAGCTCACCCCCCCTTAAGACAGGATACAATGAGCAGTTCTTC CASSPPLKTGYNEQFF
TRBD1 TRBJ2-7 TRBV6-5 once TGTGCCAGCAGTTACCTCCAGGGGGCGTACGAGCAGTACTTC CASSYLQGAYEQYF
TRBD1 TRBJ2-1 TRBV19 once TGTGCCAGTAGTATACAGGCAGGGGGCCGCTATGAGCAGTTCTTC CASSIQAGGRYEQFF
NA TRBJ1-1 TRBV5-4 NA TGTGCCAGCAGCACAAAAACAGGGACCACTGAAGCTTTCTTT CASSTKTGTTEAFF
NA TRBJ2-1 TRBV6-6 NA TGTGCCAGCAGTTATTTCTACAATGAGCAGTTCTTC CASSYFYNEQFF
TRBD1 TRBJ2-7 TRBV25-1 NA TGTGCCAGCAGTCCCCCCGGGACAGGGGGATACGAGCAGTACTTC CASSPPGTGGYEQYF
NA TRBJ1-5 TRBV15 NA TGTGCCACCAGCGGAGGGTTCAGGGGTAGCAATCAGCCCCAGCATTTT CATSGGFRGSNQPQHF
NA TRBJ1-5 TRBV18 NA TGTGCCAGCTCAGTGACAGGTTATGATCAGCCCCAGCATTTT CASSVTGYDQPQHF
TRBD1 TRBJ1-2 TRBV6-1 NA TGTGCCAGCAGTGATCCCCCGGGACAGAGGAATTATGGCTACACCTTC CASSDPPGQRNYGYTF
TRBD2 TRBJ2-1 TRBV5-1 NA TGCGCCAGCAGCCTTACTAGCGGGAGCCTCGGGCACAATGAGCAGTTCTTC CASSLTSGSLGHNEQFF
TRBD2 TRBJ2-1 TRBV28 NA TGTGCCAGCAGGAAACAGGGGTACGGGACTAGCGGATACAATGAGCAGTTCTTC CASRKQGYGTSGYNEQFF
TRBD1 TRBJ1-5 TRBV5-1 NA TGCGCCAGCAGCCCGGGGACAGGGGAAGCCAATCAGCCCCAGCATTTT CASSPGTGEANQPQHF
TRBD1 TRBJ2-3 TRBV6-4 NA TGTGCCAGCAGCCGAGGGGGCTCTACAGATACGCAGTATTTT CASSRGGSTDTQYF
NA TRBJ2-5 TRBV19 NA TGTGCCAGTAGTATAGGAGGGACAGGGACTAGAGAGACCCAGTACTTC CASSIGGTGTRETQYF
NA TRBJ1-1 TRBV21-1 NA TGTGCCAGCAGCAGAGCGTGTTTAAGGGCTTGGGACACTGAAGCTTTCTTT CASSRACLRAWDTEAFF
NA TRBJ1-4 TRBV28 NA TGTGCCAGCGGCAGTCCTCTCGAAAAACTGTTTTTT CASGSPLEKLFF
TRBD1 TRBJ2-5 TRBV24-1 NA TGTGCCACCAGTGAAGGGGCCAGGGGGCTTGAGACCCAGTACTTC CATSEGARGLETQYF
NA TRBJ2-1 TRBV24-1 NA TGTGCCACCAGTGATTCGCAACCTAAATGGCAGTTCTTC CATSDSQPKWQFF
NA TRBJ2-7 TRBV25-1 NA TGTGCCAGCAAGAGGAGCGGTTCCTACGAGCAGTACTTC CASKRSGSYEQYF
NA TRBJ2-5 TRBV2 NA TGTGCCAGCAGGAAGAAGATGGCGGAAGAGACCCAGTACTTC CASRKKMAEETQYF
TRBD1 TRBJ2-1 TRBV7-7 NA TGTGCCAGCAGCTTAGGTGGACAGGGGTGGAATGAGCAGTTCTTC CASSLGGQGWNEQFF
NA TRBJ2-7 TRBV10-1 NA TGCGCCAGCAGTAGGGATAGATCCTACGAGCAGTACTTC CASSRDRSYEQYF
NA TRBJ2-5 TRBV29-1 NA TGCAGCGGCCGCCGGGACACCTCTCAGACCCAGTACTTC CSGRRDTSQTQYF
NA TRBJ1-1 TRBV6-5 NA TGTGCCAGCAGTTTAGCATCAGGGGTCGGCACTGAAGCTTTCTTT CASSLASGVGTEAFF
NA TRBJ2-1 TRBV5-1 NA TGCGCCAGCAGCTTGGAGCGTAGTGAGCAGTTCTTC CASSLERSEQFF
NA TRBJ1-3 TRBV9 NA TGTGCCAGCAGCGTAGGGCGCCGCTCTGGAAACACCATATATTTT CASSVGRRSGNTIYF
TRBD1 TRBJ2-6 TRBV28 NA TGTGCCAGCAGTTTCAGGGGGACTGGGGCCAACGTCCTGACTTTC CASSFRGTGANVLTF
TRBD1 TRBJ2-3 TRBV13 NA TGTGCCAGCAGCTTTTCGACAGGGGGTTTGGATACGCAGTATTTT CASSFSTGGLDTQYF
TRBD2 TRBJ2-1 TRBV5-1 NA TGCGCCAGCAGCAATGGCGGGAGAGGGGACAATGAGCAGTTCTTC CASSNGGRGDNEQFF
NA TRBJ2-6 TRBV19 NA TGTGCCAGTAGTATAGGAACAGGGATGGGGGGGGCCAACGTCCTGACTTTC CASSIGTGMGGANVLTF